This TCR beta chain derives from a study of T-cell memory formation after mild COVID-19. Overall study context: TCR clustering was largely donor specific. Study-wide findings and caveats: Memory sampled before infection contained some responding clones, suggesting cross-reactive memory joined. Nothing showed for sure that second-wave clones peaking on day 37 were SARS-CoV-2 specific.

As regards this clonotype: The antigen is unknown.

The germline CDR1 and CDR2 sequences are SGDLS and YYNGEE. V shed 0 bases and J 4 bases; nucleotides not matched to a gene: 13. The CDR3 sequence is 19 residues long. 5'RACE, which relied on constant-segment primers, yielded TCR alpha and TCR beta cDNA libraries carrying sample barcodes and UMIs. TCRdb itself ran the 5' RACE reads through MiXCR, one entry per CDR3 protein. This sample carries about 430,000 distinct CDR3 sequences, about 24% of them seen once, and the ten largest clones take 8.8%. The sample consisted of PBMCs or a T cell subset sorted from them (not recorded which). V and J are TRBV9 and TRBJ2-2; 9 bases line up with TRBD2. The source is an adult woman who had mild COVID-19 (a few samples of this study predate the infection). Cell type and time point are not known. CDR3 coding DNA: TGTGCCAGCAGCGTAGCCCCGGGTAGCGGGGGTTCGGGCACCGGGGAGCTGTTTTTT. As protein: CASSVAPGSGGSGTGELFF.